The entry below describes one T cell receptor (beta chain). The data belong to a study of shared T cell receptors in the human thymus. The protocol was immunoSEQ multiplex PCR, while the TCRdb copy is restricted to in-frame clones and leaves out a portion. This sample has about 500,000 clones; approximately 80% occur once, and the top ten carry around 0.012%. This CDR3 contains 16 residues. Germline loops: CDR1 ENHRY, CDR2 SYGVKD. V was pared by 0 bases and J by 5 bases, with 13 bases between. These same records also appear under a second study, on human thymus T cells. That source adds: The people who donated were healthy Finnish babies having corrective surgery for congenital heart defects. Apparent bias marked the V and J gene usage of thymic and blood repertoires. Thymic repertoires from unrelated individuals overlapped highly, related research reported.

Sequencing input: thymocytes. The source is a boy less than two years old with a congenital heart defect. This chain links TRBV10-3 with TRBJ2-2; possible D gene TRBD1, 6 bases. The CDR3 DNA sequence: TGTGCCATCAGTGAGTCTAACAGGGCAGGGACCGGGGAGCTGTTTTTT. Amino acid sequence: CAISESNRAGTGELFF.